This T cell receptor beta chain was identified during a study of blood T cell repertoires in COVID-19. Study in general: The analysed material was cDNA or gDNA that came from T cells, B-cell-depleted T cells, or PBMCs.

Produced via immunoSEQ multiplex PCR; TCRdb's table is partial and in-frame only. Of roughly 25,000 clones in the sample, just over 90% were seen once. V lost 1 base to trimming and J lost 5 bases, with 6 bases between them. Germline loops: CDR1 SEHNR, CDR2 FQNEAQ (reference sequence). CDR3 length: 13 amino acids. V is TRBV7-9 and J is TRBJ2-1; D gene uncertain. This receptor was identified in a man aged 65 to 79 with active COVID-19. The sample taken for sequencing was peripheral blood. Here the CDR3 reads CASSLGLHNEQFF. The CDR3, as DNA: TGTGCCAGCAGCTTAGGACTTCACAATGAGCAGTTCTTC.